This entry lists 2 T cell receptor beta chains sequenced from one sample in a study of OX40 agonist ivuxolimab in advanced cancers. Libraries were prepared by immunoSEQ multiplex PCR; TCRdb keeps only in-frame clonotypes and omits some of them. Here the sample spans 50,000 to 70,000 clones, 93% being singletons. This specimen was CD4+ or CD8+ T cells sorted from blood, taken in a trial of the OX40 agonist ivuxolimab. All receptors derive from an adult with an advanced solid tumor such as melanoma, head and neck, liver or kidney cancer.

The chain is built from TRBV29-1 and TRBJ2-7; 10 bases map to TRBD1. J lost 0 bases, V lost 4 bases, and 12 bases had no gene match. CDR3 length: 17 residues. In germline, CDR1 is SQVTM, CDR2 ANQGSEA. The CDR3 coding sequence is TGCAGCGTTGTTTTGCGACAGGGGGCGCGAGGCTCCTACGAGCAGTACTTC. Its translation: CSVVLRQGARGSYEQYF.

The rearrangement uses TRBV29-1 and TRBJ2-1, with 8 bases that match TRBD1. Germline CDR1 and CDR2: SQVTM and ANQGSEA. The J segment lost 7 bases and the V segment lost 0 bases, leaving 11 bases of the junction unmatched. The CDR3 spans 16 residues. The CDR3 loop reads CSVEDALDRALNEQFF. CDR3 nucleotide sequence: TGCAGCGTTGAAGATGCCCTGGACAGGGCATTGAATGAGCAGTTCTTC.